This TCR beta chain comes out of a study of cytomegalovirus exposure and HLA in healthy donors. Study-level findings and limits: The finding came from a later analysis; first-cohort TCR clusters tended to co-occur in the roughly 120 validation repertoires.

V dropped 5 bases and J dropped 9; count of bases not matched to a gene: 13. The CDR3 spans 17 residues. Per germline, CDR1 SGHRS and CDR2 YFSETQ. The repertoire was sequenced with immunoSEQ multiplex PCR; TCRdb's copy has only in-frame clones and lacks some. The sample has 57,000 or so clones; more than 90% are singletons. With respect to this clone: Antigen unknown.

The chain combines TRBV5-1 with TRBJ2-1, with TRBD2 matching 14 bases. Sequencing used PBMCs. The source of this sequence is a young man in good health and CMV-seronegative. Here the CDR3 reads CASSSELGLAGVGEQFF. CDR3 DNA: TGCGCCAGCAGTTCAGAATTGGGACTAGCGGGAGTAGGTGAGCAGTTCTTC.